Many counts were recorded for the clone carrying this TCR beta chain. Its antigen is undetermined. TCRdb re-derived calls from the reads in MiXCR, one entry per CDR3 protein. The sample comprises around 300,000 distinct CDR3 sequences, 20% to 25% of which are singletons, and about an eighth rests with the top ten. V was cut by 2 bases and J by 3 bases, with 13 bases left in between. Per the germline V gene, CDR1 is SEHNR and CDR2 is FQNEAQ (reference sequence). The CDR3 consists of 15 residues. The sample originates from a study of T cell repertoires in cytomegalovirus infection. The TCR sequence derives from a human donor in good health (CMV status not recorded). Some clones in this sample may be carry-over from other donors' samples. The sample in question was cultured PBMCs, obtained from culture after CMV antigen stimulation. The chain links TRBV7-9 to TRBJ1-2; D is possibly TRBD1 (6 bases). CDR3 in amino acids: CASSLTSGTYYGYTF. CDR3 DNA sequence: TGTGCCAGCAGCTTAACGTCAGGGACATACTATGGCTACACCTTC.